Following are 29 T cell receptor beta chains from one sample sequenced in a study of T-cell reconstitution after alpha-beta-depleted transplantation in children. During its preparation, the TCRbeta library received unique molecular identifiers. TCRdb processed the PCR reads anew with MiXCR; each CDR3 protein has one entry. The sample has about 440,000 distinct CDR3 sequences, over 40% seen once. Source: PBMCs, taken before TCRalphabeta/CD19-depleted stem cell transplant. The receptors were sampled from a girl aged 2 to 10 with aplastic anemia, due to receive a stem cell transplant.

In the case of this clonotype: Without the conserved terminal phenylalanine or tryptophan, this CDR3 likely stems from a read error. The V call is TRBV10-3, the J call TRBJ2-7, with D perhaps matching TRBD1 (5 bases). Germline CDR1 reads ENHRY; CDR2 reads SYGVKD. With 0 bases removed from V and 9 bases from J, the gap between germline ends came to 15 bases. The CDR3 totals 14 residues. The CDR3 DNA reads TGTGCCATCAGTGAGTCCCAGGGAAGGGAAGGGCAGTACTCC. Amino acids: CAISESQGREGQYS.

This rearrangement joins TRBV6-1 to TRBJ2-1; 12 bases match TRBD2. Germline CDR1 MNHNS, CDR2 SASEGT. The CDR3 extends over 19 amino acids. V gave up 4 bases and J gave up 4 bases; unmatched junction bases: 14. The CDR3 coding sequence is TGTGCCAGCAGTGCAGGAACAGGGGTAACTAGCGGGAGGTACAATGAGCAGTTCTTC. This gives the protein CASSAGTGVTSGRYNEQFF.

This sequence joins TRBV4-2 and TRBJ2-5; TRBD2 matches at 14 bases. Germline V CDR1 and CDR2: LGHNA, YNFKEQ. V shed 4 bases, J shed 5 bases, and the junction held 12 bases outside the gene matches. The CDR3 is 18 amino acids. The CDR3 DNA follows: TGTGCCAGCAGCCCGGGGGCGGGACTAGCGGGAGAGTGGGAGACCCAGTACTTC. It codes for CASSPGAGLAGEWETQYF.

This rearrangement joins TRBV5-1 to TRBJ2-4; TRBD1 is a possible D gene (6 bases). V was pared by 4 bases and J by 1 base, with 15 bases between. This CDR3 has 16 residues. Germline assignment: CDR1 SGHRS and CDR2 YFSETQ. This CDR3 is CASSQGTRKAKNIQYF. The CDR3 DNA reads as TGCGCCAGCAGCCAAGGGACAAGGAAGGCCAAAAACATTCAGTACTTC. Variable domain in full (rest from reference TRBV5-1 and TRBJ2-4): KAGVTQTPRYLIKTRGQQVTLSCSPISGHRSVSWYQQTPGQGLQFLFEYFSETQRNKGNFPGRFSGRQFSNSRSEMNVSTLELGDSALYLCASSQGTRKAKNIQYFGAGTRLSVL.

The chain employs TRBV5-5 and TRBJ1-2; D might be TRBD1 (6 bases). V was trimmed by 4 bases and J by 8 bases, leaving 18 bases between them. The CDR3 is made up of 14 amino acids. Germline V lookup: CDR1 SGHKS, CDR2 YYEKEE (reference sequence). The CDR3 sequence is CASSPYRQDRGYTF. DNA of the CDR3: TGTGCCAGCAGCCCTTACCGACAGGACCGGGGCTACACCTTC.

A note on this clonotype: Because the CDR3 is missing its conserved closing phenylalanine or tryptophan, this is likely a read error. J is TRBJ2-7 and V is TRBV10-2, with 7 bases that match TRBD2. The CDR3 has 16 amino acids. Per germline, CDR1 WSHSY and CDR2 SAAADI. CDR3 nucleotides: TGCGCCAGCAGTGAGTCGCTGGGAGGGAGCTCCTTCGAGCAGTACTAC. It codes for CASSESLGGSSFEQYY.

The V and J genes are TRBV12-3 or TRBV12-4 and TRBJ2-5, with D possibly being TRBD1 (6 bases). V lost 0 bases and J lost 2, with 13 bases in between. The CDR3 is made up of 16 amino acids. DNA of the CDR3: TGTGCCAGCAGTTTAGCTCCGGGACACAGTCAAGAGACCCAGTACTTC. Residues: CASSLAPGHSQETQYF.

The chain uses TRBV5-4 and TRBJ2-7; 10 bases map to TRBD1. CDR3 size: 15 residues. The ends lost 0 bases at V and 5 bases at J; junction bases unmatched: 5. Germline V gene sequence: CDR1 SGHNT, CDR2 YYREEE (reference sequence). In DNA form, the CDR3 reads TGTGCCAGCAGCTTGGAGGACAGGGGGGTAAACGAGCAGTACTTC. Translating gives CASSLEDRGVNEQYF. Full variable domain (rest looked up from reference TRBV5-4 and TRBJ2-7): ETGVTQSPTHLIKTRGQQVTLRCSSQSGHNTVSWYQQALGQGPQFIFQYYREEENGRGNFPPRFSGLQFPNYSSELNVNALELDDSALYLCASSLEDRGVNEQYFGPGTRLTVT.

The J gene is TRBJ1-4, the V gene TRBV7-8; TRBD1 agrees at 7 bases. This CDR3 region has 15 residues. Germline V gives CDR1 SGHVS, CDR2 FQNEAQ. V gave up 4 bases and J gave up 8 bases; unmatched junction bases: 10. The CDR3 sequence: CASSSPDRSGEKLFF. CDR3 in DNA: TGTGCCAGCAGCTCACCGGACAGGTCTGGGGAAAAACTGTTTTTT.

This chain links TRBV5-1 with TRBJ2-7; 7 positions agree with TRBD2. With 2 bases clipped from V and 3 bases from J, the junction kept 8 bases outside the gene matches. Looked up from germline, CDR1 is SGHRS and CDR2 is YFSETQ. The CDR3 sequence is 15 residues long. The DNA for the CDR3 is TGCGCCAGCAGCTTTGGTCGCGGGGGTGACTACGAGCAGTACTTC. Its translation is CASSFGRGGDYEQYF.

This rearrangement joins TRBV14 to TRBJ2-3; no clear D. Germline V gene lookup returns CDR1 SGHDN and CDR2 FVKESK. V was trimmed by 1 base and J by 6 bases, leaving 11 bases between them. This CDR3 contains 14 residues. CDR3 in DNA: TGTGCCAGCAGCCAAGTTTCCCGGGCCGATACGCAGTATTTT. Its translation: CASSQVSRADTQYF.

A note on this clonotype: The germline gene is not matched at one end of the junction; a read error may be the cause. The V gene is TRBV7-8, the J gene TRBJ2-1, with 8 bases aligning to TRBD2. Germline V gene lookup returns CDR1 SGHVS and CDR2 FQNEAQ. The CDR3 runs 15 residues. The CDR3 nucleotides are TGTGCCAGCAGCCTAGCACGGGGGGGTTACAATGAGCAGTTCTTC. It is translated as CASSLARGGYNEQFF.

This chain links TRBV20-1 with TRBJ2-7; TRBD2 might be the D (5 bases). The CDR3 sequence is 10 residues long. V dropped 6 bases and J dropped 6 bases, with 9 bases sitting between them. The germline CDR1 and CDR2 sequences are DFQATT and SNEGSKA (reference sequence). The chain's CDR3 is CSAQDFEQYF. The CDR3 DNA sequence: TGCAGTGCCCAGGACTTCGAGCAGTACTTC.

V gene TRBV20-1 combines with J gene TRBJ1-1, with 7 bases identical to TRBD1. Germline CDR1 reads DFQATT; CDR2 reads SNEGSKA (reference sequence). There are 14 residues in the CDR3. V was clipped by 5 bases and J by 5 bases; unmatched bases: 11. CDR3 nucleotides: TGCAGTGCTCGCATGGGGCAGGGGGGGACTGAAGCTTTCTTT. As protein: CSARMGQGGTEAFF.

The chain has TRBV20-1 and TRBJ2-3, with 12 bases identical to TRBD1. Germline V gene sequence: CDR1 DFQATT, CDR2 SNEGSKA (reference sequence). This CDR3 is built from 17 residues. V was clipped by 5 bases and J by 6 bases; unmatched bases: 15. This CDR3 reads CSASGTGGSGLPDTQYF. CDR3 nucleotides: TGCAGTGCTTCCGGGACAGGGGGCAGCGGCCTCCCGGATACGCAGTATTTT.

The gene calls are TRBV20-1 and TRBJ2-2, with TRBD2 matching 14 bases. There are 18 residues in the CDR3. Germline CDR1 DFQATT, CDR2 SNEGSKA (reference sequence). The ends lost 0 bases at V and 5 bases at J; junction bases unmatched: 8. CDR3 DNA sequence: TGCAGTGCTAGAGAGGGGACTAGCGGGGGACAAATTACCGGGGAGCTGTTTTTT. Translation gives CSAREGTSGGQITGELFF.

The chain employs TRBV5-1 and TRBJ2-3, with 14 bases matching TRBD2. The ends lost 4 bases at V and 1 base at J; junction bases unmatched: 5. Germline loops: CDR1 SGHRS, CDR2 YFSETQ. This CDR3 is built from 17 residues. CDR3 loop: CASSPGLAGVGTDTQYF. The DNA for the CDR3 is TGCGCCAGCAGCCCGGGACTAGCGGGAGTGGGCACAGATACGCAGTATTTT.

Details on this clonotype: Since a much larger clone is just one base distant, this may be a read error. V gene TRBV20-1 combines with J gene TRBJ2-1; the match to TRBD2 covers 8 bases. The CDR3 length is 17 residues. Germline values: CDR1 DFQATT, CDR2 SNEGSKA (reference sequence). CDR3 sequence reads: CCARGLAGASSYNEQFF. The CDR3 DNA follows: TGCTGTGCTAGAGGCCTAGCGGGCGCTAGCTCCTACAATGAGCAGTTCTTC.

This chain uses TRBV20-1 with TRBJ2-3; a weak D match, TRBD2 (5 bases). Germline CDR1 reads DFQATT; CDR2 reads SNEGSKA (reference sequence). Trimming pared 0 bases from V and 3 bases from J, leaving 13 bases between. The CDR3 contains 15 residues. As DNA, the CDR3 is TGCAGTGCTAGAGATCGAGGGTCTAGGACAGATACGCAGTATTTT. Encoded protein: CSARDRGSRTDTQYF.

This clonotype was counted a few times. The J gene is TRBJ2-3, the V gene TRBV7-6; possible D gene TRBD2, 5 bases. The CDR3 sequence is 16 residues long. The ends were cut back, 2 bases at V and 2 bases at J, with 14 bases in the middle. Germline values: CDR1 SGHVS, CDR2 FNYEAQ. CDR3 protein: CASSLSASSSTDTQYF. The CDR3 nucleotides read TGTGCCAGCAGCTTATCGGCTAGCAGCTCCACAGATACGCAGTATTTT. Filled out from reference TRBV7-6 and TRBJ2-3, the complete variable domain reads GAGVSQSPRYKVTKRGQDVALRCDPISGHVSLYWYRQALGQGPEFLTYFNYEAQQDKSGLPNDRFSAERPEGSISTLTIQRTEQRDSAMYRCASSLSASSSTDTQYFGPGTRLTVL.

J is TRBJ2-1 and V is TRBV20-1; D remains ambiguous. Trimming took off 0 bases at V and 0 bases at J, with 12 bases between the two ends. Germline lookup yields CDR1 DFQATT and CDR2 SNEGSKA (reference sequence). The CDR3 runs 16 residues. The CDR3 spells CSARDRKRSSYNEQFF. CDR3 sequence (DNA): TGCAGTGCTAGAGATCGTAAGCGCTCCTCCTACAATGAGCAGTTCTTC.

This rearrangement joins TRBV15 to TRBJ2-7; TRBD1 agrees at 9 bases. V shed 5 bases and J 3 bases; nucleotides not matched to a gene: 5. Looked up from germline, CDR1 is LNHNV and CDR2 is YYDKDF (reference sequence). CDR3 length: 14 amino acids. CDR3 DNA sequence: TGTGCCACCAGCGCTGACAGGGGGATCTACGAGCAGTACTTC. It encodes CATSADRGIYEQYF.

This clonotype occurred a few times. This rearrangement joins TRBV9 to TRBJ1-1, with 7 bases identical to TRBD1. The length of the CDR3 is 13 residues. In germline, CDR1 is SGDLS, CDR2 YYNGEE. V shed 2 bases, J shed 5 bases, and the junction held 3 bases outside the gene matches. DNA of the CDR3: TGTGCCAGCAGCGTGGGACAGAAGACTGAAGCTTTCTTT. This encodes CASSVGQKTEAFF. The complete variable domain, with remaining parts taken from reference TRBV9 and TRBJ1-1, reads DSGVTQTPKHLITATGQRVTLRCSPRSGDLSVYWYQQSLDQGLQFLIQYYNGEERAKGNILERFSAQQFPDLHSELNLSSLELGDSALYFCASSVGQKTEAFFGQGTRLTVV.

The V call is TRBV6-5, the J call TRBJ1-4, with D perhaps TRBD1 (6 bases). The ends were cut back, 2 bases at V and 12 bases at J, with 13 bases in the middle. The CDR3 contains 13 residues. Germline CDR1 is MNHEY and CDR2 is SVGAGI. The CDR3 bases are TGTGCCAGCAGTTACCAGAGGGGGGCAGAACTGTTTTTT. It translates to CASSYQRGAELFF.

As for this clonotype: This sequence may be a read error, since a much larger clone differs from it by one base. V is TRBV20-1 and J is TRBJ2-7; 7 bases agree with TRBD1. The junction had 1 base not matched to a gene; V was cut back by 5 bases and J by 3 bases. The CDR3 is made up of 11 amino acids. The germline V gene encodes CDR1 DFQATT and CDR2 SNEGSKA (reference sequence). CDR3 protein: CSAAGGYEQYF. The CDR3 DNA sequence: TGCAGTGCTGCAGGGGGCTACGAGCAGTACTTC.

V usage is TRBV12-3 or TRBV12-4 and J usage is TRBJ2-5; weak D call: TRBD2 (5 bases). V was pared by 4 bases and J by 1 base, with 10 bases between. The CDR3 runs to 14 residues. The CDR3 bases are TGTGCCAGCAGTTCCGGGGTAGGCCAAGAGACCCAGTACTTC. As protein: CASSSGVGQETQYF.

This clonotype was recorded many times. The chain links TRBV5-6 to TRBJ2-2; the D gene is possibly TRBD1 (5 bases). The V end was cut by 6 bases, the J end by 8 bases, with 17 bases between. Germline V gives CDR1 SGHDT, CDR2 YYEEEE. The CDR3 spans 14 residues. The DNA for the CDR3 is TGTGCCAGCACCCTTCGACAGTTCTTAGGGGAGCTGTTTTTT. It encodes CASTLRQFLGELFF.

This clonotype appeared a few times. The junction differs from germline at one of its ends, possibly a read error. This chain links TRBV6-1 with TRBJ2-7; 8 positions match TRBD2. The germline CDR1 and CDR2 sequences are MNHNS and SASEGT. This CDR3 is 16 amino acids long. CDR3 nucleotide sequence: TGTGCCAGCAGTCGCACGGGGGGGACCCCCACCTACGGGCAGTACTTC. It yields the protein CASSRTGGTPTYGQYF.

This clonotype was observed once. CDR3 sequence: CATNGRLYGYTF. The CDR3 DNA reads as TGTGCCACCAACGGCAGGCTCTATGGCTACACCTTC. This sequence joins TRBV19 and TRBJ1-2; D call uncertain. V shed 10 bases and J shed 4 bases, with 13 bases lying between them. Germline values: CDR1 LNHDA, CDR2 SQIVND (reference sequence). This CDR3 has 12 residues.